What follows are 23 T cell receptor beta chains derived from one specimen sequenced in a study of OX40 agonist ivuxolimab in advanced cancers. Using immunoSEQ multiplex PCR, the repertoire was profiled, and TCRdb retains in-frame clones only, with some absent. The sample has some 90,000 clones; under 95% are singletons. This sample comprised CD4+ or CD8+ T cells sorted from blood, obtained in a trial of the OX40 agonist ivuxolimab. The receptor source for this set is an adult with an advanced solid tumor such as melanoma, head and neck, liver or kidney cancer.

V and J are TRBV7-9 and TRBJ1-4; tentative D call: TRBD1 (5 bases). The CDR3 totals 16 residues. The germline gives CDR1 SEHNR, CDR2 FQNEAQ (reference sequence). The V end lost 6 bases, the J end lost 6 bases, and 20 bases lay between the germline ends. CDR3 in amino acids: CASSQSTGSPYEKLFF. CDR3 nucleotides: TGTGCCAGCAGTCAGAGTACAGGTTCTCCGTATGAAAAACTGTTTTTT.

The chain joins TRBV2 to TRBJ2-3; D may correspond to TRBD1 or TRBD2 (6 bases each). The CDR3 sequence is 14 residues long. Between the trimmed V and J ends, which lost 6 bases and 3 bases, there was a span of 13 bases. Germline CDR1 SNHLY, CDR2 FYNNEI. CDR3 residues: CASRRQGGTDTQYF. The CDR3 nucleotides read TGTGCCAGCAGGAGACAAGGGGGGACAGATACGCAGTATTTT.

The DNA of the CDR3 is TGTGCCAGCAGGCCCCCCTACCCCGAGACCCAGTACTTC. This translates into CASRPPYPETQYF. The chain has TRBV27 and TRBJ2-5; D ambiguous. CDR3 length: 13 residues. The germline CDR1 and CDR2 sequences are MNHEY and SMNVEV (reference sequence). The ends were cut back, 6 bases at V and 5 bases at J, with 13 bases in the middle.

V is TRBV29-1 and J is TRBJ1-2; D perhaps matches TRBD1 (6 bases). The CDR3 covers 13 residues. The germline V gene encodes CDR1 SQVTM and CDR2 ANQGSEA. V was cut by 2 bases and J by 4 bases, with 11 bases left in between. CDR3 sequence: CSVERRDTYGYTF. CDR3 DNA: TGCAGCGTTGAAAGACGGGACACCTATGGCTACACCTTC. The full variable domain, its missing parts supplied by reference TRBV29-1 and TRBJ1-2, is SAVISQKPSRDICQRGTSLTIQCQVDSQVTMMFWYRQQPGQSLTLIATANQGSEATYESGFVIDKFPISRPNLTFSTLTVSNMSPEDSSIYLCSVERRDTYGYTFGSGTRLTVV.

The chain joins TRBV7-9 to TRBJ2-5, with 9 bases lining up with TRBD2. This CDR3 has 18 amino acids. V was pared by 7 bases and J by 1 base, with 16 bases of the junction left unmatched. Germline CDR1 SEHNR, CDR2 FQNEAQ (reference sequence). The CDR3 coding sequence is TGTGCCAGCAAAGCTTACGTTGGTCTAGCGGGAATCCAAGAGACCCAGTACTTC. The encoded protein is CASKAYVGLAGIQETQYF. Using reference TRBV7-9 and TRBJ2-5 for the parts outside the CDR3, the full variable domain is DTGVSQNPRHKITKRGQNVTFRCDPISEHNRLYWYRQTLGQGPEFLTYFQNEAQLEKSRLLSDRFSAERPKGSFSTLEIQRTEQGDSAMYLCASKAYVGLAGIQETQYFGPGTRLLVL.

The V gene is TRBV14, the J gene TRBJ2-1; 8 bases align to TRBD1. Germline V CDR1 and CDR2: SGHDN, FVKESK. The ends lost 0 bases at V and 8 bases at J; junction bases unmatched: 9. The CDR3 is made up of 16 amino acids. The CDR3 nucleotides read TGTGCCAGCAGCCAAGATCTGGCAGGGGGCCGCGATGAGCAGTTCTTC. Residues: CASSQDLAGGRDEQFF.

The J gene is TRBJ2-3, the V gene TRBV4-2, with 11 bases matching TRBD2. V trimming: 3 bases; J trimming: 5 bases; junction bases outside the gene matches: 13. Germline CDR1 reads LGHNA; CDR2 reads YNFKEQ. CDR3 length: 18 residues. DNA of the CDR3: TGTGCCAGCAGCCAGGAAGGGTTTAGCGGGAGGGGAGTAGATACGCAGTATTTT. It is translated as CASSQEGFSGRGVDTQYF.

On this clone itself: The junction departs from the called germline gene at one end, perhaps through a read error. The chain uses TRBV15 and TRBJ2-4; 14 nucleotides match TRBD2. There are 14 residues in the CDR3. The germline V gene has CDR1 LNHNV and CDR2 YYDKDF (reference sequence). CDR3: CATSRDLTTSGRDF. The CDR3 DNA is TGTGCCACCAGCAGAGATTTAACGACTAGCGGGAGGGACTTC.

This chain links TRBV27 with TRBJ2-7, with 7 bases identical to TRBD1. V lost 1 base and J lost 7; bases outside the gene matches: 13. This CDR3 region has 16 residues. Germline V lookup: CDR1 MNHEY, CDR2 SMNVEV (reference sequence). The CDR3 DNA is TGTGCCAGCAGTTTATTCGTCACAGGGGATATTTTTGAGCAGTACTTC. Amino acid sequence: CASSLFVTGDIFEQYF.

The V and J genes are TRBV28 and TRBJ2-5; D gene ambiguous. The CDR3 contains 14 residues. Trimming removed 6 bases at V and 2 bases at J, with 13 bases between. Germline-derived CDR1 and CDR2 are MDHEN and SYDVKM. The CDR3 region is CASSLGPLQETQYF. CDR3 sequence (DNA): TGTGCCAGCAGCCTCGGACCCTTGCAAGAGACCCAGTACTTC.

V is TRBV19 and J is TRBJ2-7; 9 bases match TRBD2. The V gene end was trimmed by 7 bases and the J gene end by 2 bases; junction bases not matched to a gene: 12. This CDR3 contains 16 residues. Germline V gene sequence: CDR1 LNHDA, CDR2 SQIVND (reference sequence). CDR3 in DNA: TGTGCCAGTAAAGGATGGGCTAGCGGGAAGCCCTACGAGCAGTACTTC. This sequence encodes CASKGWASGKPYEQYF.

The rearrangement uses TRBV18 and TRBJ2-5; D is perhaps TRBD2 (6 bases). Germline V gene data show CDR1 as KGHSH and CDR2 as LQKENI. V dropped 4 bases and J dropped 3 bases, with 9 bases sitting between them. CDR3 length equals 13 residues. In DNA form, the CDR3 reads TGTGCCAGCTCACGGTGGGGGGAAGAGACCCAGTACTTC. This translates into CASSRWGEETQYF. The variable domain in full, completed from reference TRBV18 and TRBJ2-5, reads NAGVMQNPRHLVRRRGQEARLRCSPMKGHSHVYWYRQLPEEGLKFMVYLQKENIIDESGMPKERFSAEFPKEGPSILRIQQVVRGDSAAYFCASSRWGEETQYFGPGTRLLVL.

The chain uses TRBV11-2 and TRBJ2-7; possibly TRBD1 for D (6 bases). CDR1 and CDR2 (germline): SGHAT, FQNNGV. The CDR3 sequence is 14 residues long. V was pared by 7 bases and J by 4 bases, with 17 bases between. The CDR3 here is CASTRGNQGYEQYF. CDR3 nucleotides: TGTGCCAGCACCCGAGGGAATCAGGGGTACGAGCAGTACTTC. Full variable domain (rest looked up from reference TRBV11-2 and TRBJ2-7): EAGVAQSPRYKIIEKRQSVAFWCNPISGHATLYWYQQILGQGPKLLIQFQNNGVVDDSQLPKDRFSAERLKGVDSTLKIQPAKLEDSAVYLCASTRGNQGYEQYFGPGTRLTVT.

This clone was picked up one time. CDR3 protein: CAWSVGERPPSTDTQYF. Written as DNA, the CDR3 is TGTGCCTGGAGTGTAGGGGAGCGGCCGCCTAGCACAGATACGCAGTATTTT. This chain uses TRBV30 with TRBJ2-3; D is possibly TRBD1 or TRBD2 (5 bases each). CDR1 and CDR2 (germline): GTSNPN, SVGIG (reference sequence). Trimming took 0 bases from V and 0 from J, leaving 16 bases between them. The CDR3 runs to 17 residues. Full variable domain (missing parts from reference TRBV30 and TRBJ2-3): SQTIHQWPATLVQPVGSPLSLECTVEGTSNPNLYWYRQAAGRGLQLLFYSVGIGQISSEVPQNLSASRPQDRQFILSSKKLLLSDSGFYLCAWSVGERPPSTDTQYFGPGTRLTVL.

The V gene is TRBV4-3, the J gene TRBJ1-1; maybe TRBD1 (6 bases). Germline CDR1 reads LGHNA; CDR2 reads YSLEER. Deletions cut 3 bases from V and 0 bases from J, with 8 bases between. The CDR3 loop spans 14 amino acids. CDR3 coding DNA: TGCGCCAGCAGCCAGGGACAACTGAACACTGAAGCTTTCTTT. Translated: CASSQGQLNTEAFF.

This clone came up once. This chain uses TRBV14 with TRBJ2-3; D may be TRBD2 (6 bases). V was cut by 4 bases and J by 3 bases, with 11 bases left in between. This CDR3 has 14 residues. Germline V gene data show CDR1 as SGHDN and CDR2 as FVKESK. CDR3 sequence: CASSRGLPTDTQYF. In nucleotides, the CDR3 is TGTGCCAGCAGCCGGGGACTCCCGACAGATACGCAGTATTTT.

This clone counts as medium-sized. The chain joins TRBV30 to TRBJ1-2, with 8 bases that match TRBD1. CDR1 and CDR2 from the germline V gene are GTSNPN and SVGIG (reference sequence). J was trimmed by 8 bases and V by 1 base; bases with no gene match: 9. The CDR3 covers 14 residues. CDR3 in amino acids: CAWSGGQGLRGYTF. CDR3 DNA sequence: TGTGCCTGGAGTGGAGGACAGGGCCTCAGGGGCTACACCTTC.

The chain couples TRBV7-2 to TRBJ2-5, with D perhaps TRBD2 (7 bases). V was trimmed by 2 bases and J by 4 bases, leaving 17 bases between them. The CDR3 is 16 amino acids. Germline V gene sequence: CDR1 SGHTA, CDR2 FQGNSA. The CDR3 DNA is TGTGCCAGCAGCTTAATTGGCGGGGGCGGAGGAGAGACCCAGTACTTC. Amino acids: CASSLIGGGGGETQYF.

This clone is a singleton in its sample. In DNA form, the CDR3 reads TGTGCCAGCAGTGTCCCGACAGGGGGCGTCATCGGGGAGCTGTTTTTT. It specifies CASSVPTGGVIGELFF. The chain has TRBV27 and TRBJ2-2; 10 bases are shared with TRBD1. The CDR3 consists of 16 residues. J lost 7 bases, V lost 5 bases, and 10 bases had no gene match. In germline, CDR1 is MNHEY, CDR2 SMNVEV (reference sequence).

The chain links TRBV6-4 to TRBJ2-1; 8 positions match TRBD1. This CDR3 region has 14 residues. The ends lost 6 bases at V and 2 bases at J; junction bases unmatched: 3. The germline V gene has CDR1 MRHNA and CDR2 SNTAGT. CDR3 DNA: TGTGCCAGCAGCCGGGGACAGGCCTACAATGAGCAGTTCTTC. Protein: CASSRGQAYNEQFF.

The chain recombines TRBV10-3 with TRBJ2-3; 10 bases fit TRBD2. V trimming: 2 bases; J trimming: 4 bases; junction bases outside the gene matches: 6. Germline loops: CDR1 ENHRY, CDR2 SYGVKD. This CDR3 has 16 residues. Written as DNA, the CDR3 is TGTGCCATCAGTGAGCGAAGCGGGAGGGCCGCAGATACGCAGTATTTT. It specifies CAISERSGRAADTQYF.

This chain connects TRBV27 to TRBJ2-7, with 10 bases identical to TRBD2. The germline V gene encodes CDR1 MNHEY and CDR2 SMNVEV (reference sequence). CDR3 length: 14 residues. Trimming cost V 4 bases and J 7 bases; bases outside gene matches: 7. CDR3 loop: CASSSLAGSREQYF. The CDR3 DNA reads as TGTGCCAGCAGTTCACTAGCGGGAAGCCGGGAGCAGTACTTC.

In its sample, this clone was seen a few times. The chain recombines TRBV7-2 with TRBJ1-5, with TRBD1 identical over 10 bases. V lost 6 bases and J lost 4; bases outside the gene matches: 9. This CDR3 contains 16 residues. From germline, CDR1 is SGHTA and CDR2 FQGNSA. CDR3 DNA: TGTGCCAGCAGACGACCGGGACAGGGGAGAAATCAGCCCCAGCATTTT. Protein sequence: CASRRPGQGRNQPQHF. Full variable domain (outside the CDR3, taken from reference TRBV7-2 and TRBJ1-5): GAGVSQSPSNKVTEKGKDVELRCDPISGHTALYWYRQSLGQGLEFLIYFQGNSAPDKSGLPSDRFSAERTGGSVSTLTIQRTQQEDSAVYLCASRRPGQGRNQPQHFGDGTRLSIL.